This is a list of T cell receptor beta chains from one sample in a study of blood T cell repertoires in COVID-19. Here immunoSEQ multiplex PCR was the method, and the copy in TCRdb shows in-frame clones only, minus some. The sample yields 65,000 to 90,000 clones, approximately 89% seen once. Sequences were obtained from peripheral blood. These receptors all come from a human donor in a cohort sampled during active COVID-19. Both conserved end residues are part of each CDR3. D genes are given only for firm matches. The size of a clone is reported for some rows only, either as once, few or many, or as a class for expanded clones.

D gene	V gene	clone size	J gene	CDR3 protein	CDR3 DNA
.	TRBV20-1	.	TRBJ2-3	CSASDVQNTDTQYF	TGCAGTGCTAGTGACGTCCAGAACACAGATACGCAGTATTTT
TRBD2	TRBV10-3	.	TRBJ2-3	CAISESGRGGPFETQYF	TGTGCCATCAGTGAGTCGGGGCGGGGGGGCCCCTTCGAGACGCAGTATTTT
TRBD2	TRBV18	.	TRBJ2-5	CASSPGGTSGGKTQYF	TGTGCCAGCTCACCTGGAGGGACTAGCGGGGGCAAGACCCAGTACTTC
TRBD2	TRBV7-2	.	TRBJ2-1	CASSLERGSSYNEQFF	TGTGCCAGCAGCTTAGAGCGGGGGAGCTCCTACAATGAGCAGTTCTTC
.	TRBV29-1	.	TRBJ1-2	CSAEDGGFGTF	TGCAGCGCCGAAGACGGGGGTTTCGGCACCTTC
.	TRBV4-3	.	TRBJ2-7	CASSQDRYSEAYEQYF	TGCGCCAGCAGCCAAGATCGGTATAGCGAAGCCTACGAGCAGTACTTC
TRBD1	TRBV5-4	.	TRBJ1-2	CASSWTGGAYGYTF	TGTGCCAGCAGCTGGACAGGGGGCGCCTATGGCTACACCTTC
TRBD2	TRBV5-1	once	TRBJ2-7	CASSPRGPGGAPWEQYF	TGCGCCAGCAGCCCGCGGGGACCGGGGGGTGCCCCCTGGGAGCAGTACTTC
TRBD1	TRBV4-1	.	TRBJ2-2	CASSQRTGNTGELFF	TGCGCCAGCAGCCAGAGGACAGGGAACACCGGGGAGCTGTTTTTT
TRBD1	TRBV19	.	TRBJ2-3	CASSRDRADTQYF	TGTGCCAGTAGCAGGGACAGGGCAGATACGCAGTATTTT
TRBD1	TRBV5-1	.	TRBJ2-7	CASSWTGLSHEQYF	TGCGCCAGCAGCTGGACAGGTCTATCACACGAGCAGTACTTC
TRBD1	TRBV19	.	TRBJ2-3	CATRPAGQGKDTQYF	TGTGCCACTCGACCCGCCGGACAGGGGAAAGATACGCAGTATTTT
.	TRBV7-2	.	TRBJ2-7	CASSFMRVGPYEQYF	TGTGCCAGCAGCTTCATGAGGGTGGGCCCCTACGAGCAGTACTTC
TRBD2	TRBV5-6	.	TRBJ2-7	CASSTGGAYEQYF	TGTGCCAGCAGCACCGGGGGGGCCTACGAGCAGTACTTC
.	TRBV11-2	.	TRBJ2-1	CASSQNQRRGRYNEQFF	TGTGCCAGCAGCCAGAACCAGAGGAGGGGGCGATACAATGAGCAGTTCTTC
.	TRBV4-3	.	TRBJ1-5	CASSQDSNQPQHF	TGCGCCAGCAGCCAAGACTCGAATCAGCCCCAGCATTTT
.	TRBV4-3	.	TRBJ1-5	CASSQDWAGNSNQPQHF	TGCGCCAGCAGCCAAGATTGGGCAGGGAATAGCAATCAGCCCCAGCATTTT
.	TRBV6-5	once	TRBJ2-7	CASSYSRGPRGEQYF	TGTGCCAGCAGTTACTCACGAGGTCCACGGGGCGAGCAGTACTTC
TRBD2	TRBV5-4	.	TRBJ2-3	CASSLRLAGITDTQYF	TGTGCCAGCAGCTTGAGACTAGCGGGGATCACAGATACGCAGTATTTT
TRBD1	TRBV18	few	TRBJ2-7	CASSTIGTGFEQYF	TGTGCCAGCTCAACCATTGGGACAGGGTTTGAGCAGTACTTC
.	TRBV25-1	.	TRBJ2-1	CASSEPRGNWNNEQFF	TGTGCCAGCAGTGAACCCCGGGGGAATTGGAACAATGAGCAGTTCTTC
.	TRBV18	.	TRBJ1-2	CASSPGDTSYGYTF	TGTGCCAGCTCACCAGGGGACACTAGCTATGGCTACACCTTC
.	TRBV4-2	.	TRBJ2-5	CASSRDDREETQYF	TGTGCCAGCAGCCGAGATGACAGAGAAGAGACCCAGTACTTC
.	TRBV3-1/TRBV3-2	.	TRBJ1-4	CASRPGFGGSEKLFF	TGTGCCAGCAGGCCCGGGTTCGGGGGGAGTGAAAAACTGTTTTTT
.	TRBV19	.	TRBJ1-1	CASSIDHFYDTAGNTEAFF	TGTGCCAGTAGTATAGATCACTTTTACGACACGGCGGGGAACACTGAAGCTTTCTTT
.	TRBV6-2/TRBV6-3	.	TRBJ2-1	CASSFLRERKSYNEQFF	TGTGCCAGCAGTTTCTTGAGGGAGCGGAAGTCCTACAATGAGCAGTTCTTC
.	TRBV9	.	TRBJ2-3	CASSVVGEDTDTQYF	TGTGCCAGCAGCGTAGTGGGTGAGGACACAGATACGCAGTATTTT